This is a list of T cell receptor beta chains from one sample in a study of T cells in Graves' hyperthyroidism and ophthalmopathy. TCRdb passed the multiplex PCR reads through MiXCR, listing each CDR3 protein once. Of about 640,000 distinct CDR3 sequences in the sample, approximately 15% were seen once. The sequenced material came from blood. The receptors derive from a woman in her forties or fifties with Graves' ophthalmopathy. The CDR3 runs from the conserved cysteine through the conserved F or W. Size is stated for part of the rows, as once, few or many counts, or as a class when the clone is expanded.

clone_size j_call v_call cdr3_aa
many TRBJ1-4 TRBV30 CAWSTGTGEEKLFF
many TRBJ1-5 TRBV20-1 CSATFSTVQASNQPQHF
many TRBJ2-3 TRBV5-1 CASSPWSPGLTDTQYF
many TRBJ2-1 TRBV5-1 CASSLQGAGNEQFF
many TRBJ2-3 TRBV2 CASRIAGGNTDTQYF
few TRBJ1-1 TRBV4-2 CASSQLNRRGGDTEAFF
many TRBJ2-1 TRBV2 CASRRLNEQFF
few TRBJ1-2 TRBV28 CASSLFRRGTNYGYTF
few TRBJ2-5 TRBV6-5 CASSYSTGGETQYF
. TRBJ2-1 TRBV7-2 CASSVGGFTGTNPVWHDEQFF
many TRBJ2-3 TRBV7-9 CASSLWTGTDTQYF
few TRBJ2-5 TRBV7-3 CASSRGAGVVETQYF
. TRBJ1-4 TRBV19 CASSGWATTNEKLFF
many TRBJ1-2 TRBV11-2 CASSLGEGRIYTF
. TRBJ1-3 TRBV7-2 CASSSRVGGNTIYF
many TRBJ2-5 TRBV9 CASSAGTGVETQYF
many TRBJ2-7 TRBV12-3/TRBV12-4 CASSSRGGANDEQYF
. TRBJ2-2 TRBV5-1 CASSAGQTNTGELFF
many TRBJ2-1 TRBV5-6 CASSLGRTSAYNEQFF
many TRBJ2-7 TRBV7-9 CASSLRQNPYEQYF
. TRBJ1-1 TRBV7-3 CASSAGTGSTEAFF
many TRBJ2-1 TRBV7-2 CASSSVVGRKGNEQFF
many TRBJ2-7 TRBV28 CASSLSTGGYEQYF
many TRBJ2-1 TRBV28 CASTNGGYNEQFF
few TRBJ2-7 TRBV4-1 CASSQDRDRGIAIYEQYF
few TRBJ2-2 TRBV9 CASRMGIAGELFF
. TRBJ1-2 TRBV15 CATSTRELIRGQGAPNYGYTF
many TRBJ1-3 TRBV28 CASSLLGSGNTIYF
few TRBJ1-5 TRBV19 CASSMQGAQPQHF
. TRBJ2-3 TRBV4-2 CASSQAGLAGLDTQYF
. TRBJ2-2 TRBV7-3 CASSPRFHTGELFF
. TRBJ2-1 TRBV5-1 CASSLELAGGEQFF
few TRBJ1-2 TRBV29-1 CSVGTDYNYGYTF
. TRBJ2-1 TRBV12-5 CASGRPGQNYNEQFF
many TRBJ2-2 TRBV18 CASSKGTGGTGELFF
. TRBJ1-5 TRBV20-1 CSARLGSSEINQPQHF
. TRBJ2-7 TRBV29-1 CSVETSGGIGSYEQYF
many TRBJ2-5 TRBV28 CASSLGAGSREETQYF
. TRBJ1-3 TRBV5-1 CASSLVVFMGLGGTIYF
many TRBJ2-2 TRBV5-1 CASSAPGQGFTGELFF
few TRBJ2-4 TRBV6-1 CASSDQGAKNIQYF
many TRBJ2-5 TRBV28 CASSSSRGGWETQYF
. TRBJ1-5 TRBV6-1 CASSFRGSGQPQHF
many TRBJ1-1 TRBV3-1 CASSQVGRTEAFF
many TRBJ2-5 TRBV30 CAWGYQETQYF
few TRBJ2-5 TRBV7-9 CASSFTVSDSGKKTQYF
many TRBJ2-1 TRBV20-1 CSATTPAGSSYNEQFF
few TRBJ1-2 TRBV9 CASSGGSYTF
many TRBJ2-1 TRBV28 CASSLSSGPYNEQFF